The 18 T cell receptor beta chains given below trace back to one sample, sequenced in a study of blood T cells in healthy people across ages. A J-beta primer mix and a sample-barcoded 5' primer were used in a second PCR of about 7 to 12 cycles. Each CDR3 protein is one row after TCRdb ran MiXCR on the 5' RACE reads. Among 800,000 to 950,000 distinct CDR3 sequences, approximately 49% were seen once, and the ten largest hold around an eighth. The sample consisted of blood. The receptors originated from a man aged 25-45 years in good health.

On this clonotype: It may be a read error: a sequence one base away is much more abundant. The genes are TRBV2 and TRBJ2-1; no clear D gene. Germline CDR1 is SNHLY and CDR2 is FYNNEI. The germline V and J ends were trimmed by 4 bases and 5 bases, with 3 bases remaining between them. The CDR3 loop spans 11 amino acids. As DNA, the CDR3 is TGTGCCAGCAGTGGGCACAATGAGCAGTTCTTC. Translated: CASSGHNEQFF. Full variable domain (outside the CDR3, taken from reference TRBV2 and TRBJ2-1): EPEVTQTPSHQVTQMGQEVILRCVPISNHLYFYWYRQILGQKVEFLVSFYNNEISEKSEIFDDQFSVERPDGSNFTLKIRSTKLEDSAMYFCASSGHNEQFFGPGTRLTVL.

The chain couples TRBV13 to TRBJ1-3; 11 bases are a match to TRBD1. There are 19 residues in the CDR3. With V trimmed by 5 bases and J by 3 bases, 15 bases remained unmatched. CDR1 PRHDT and CDR2 FYEKMQ come from the germline V gene (reference sequence). This CDR3 reads CASSPRGGTGGIYGNTIYF. The CDR3 region has the DNA TGTGCCAGCAGCCCTAGGGGCGGGACAGGGGGAATTTATGGAAACACCATATATTTT.

The V gene is TRBV13, the J gene TRBJ2-3; 9 bases align to TRBD1. The CDR3 spans 15 residues. J was trimmed by 3 bases and V by 5 bases; bases with no gene match: 6. Germline assignment: CDR1 PRHDT and CDR2 FYEKMQ (reference sequence). The CDR3 loop is CASSNGTGLTDTQYF. The CDR3 DNA sequence: TGTGCCAGCAGCAACGGGACAGGGTTGACAGATACGCAGTATTTT.

The chain joins TRBV27 to TRBJ2-7; D might be TRBD2 (6 bases). V lost 4 bases to trimming and J lost 7 bases, with 17 bases between them. This CDR3 comprises 14 residues. Germline assignment: CDR1 MNHEY and CDR2 SMNVEV (reference sequence). DNA for the CDR3: TGTGCCAGCAGTTCTATGGGAGGAGCGGAAGAGCAGTACTTC. Encoded protein: CASSSMGGAEEQYF.

The chain is built from TRBV12-3 or TRBV12-4 and TRBJ1-2; D possibly corresponds to TRBD1 (6 bases). The CDR3 covers 15 residues. Trimming cost V 0 bases and J 8 bases, with 16 bases left between them. DNA of the CDR3: TGTGCCAGCAGTTTAGCTTCGGGCGGGGGGCACGGCTACACCTTC. Translated: CASSLASGGGHGYTF.

This clonotype has at least ten counts. The chain is built from TRBV28 and TRBJ2-7; TRBD2 aligns across 15 bases. The CDR3 extends over 15 amino acids. Germline CDR1 is MDHEN and CDR2 is SYDVKM. The V and J ends lost 6 bases and 4 bases, in that order; junction bases with no gene match: 4. CDR3 sequence reads: CASSSGTSGGYEQYF. The DNA of the CDR3 is TGTGCCAGCAGCTCCGGGACTAGCGGGGGGTACGAGCAGTACTTC.

J is TRBJ2-7 and V is TRBV20-1; D possibly uses TRBD1 or TRBD2 (5 bases each). The germline V gene encodes CDR1 DFQATT and CDR2 SNEGSKA (reference sequence). The CDR3 length is 15 residues. With 6 bases removed from V and 2 bases from J, the gap between germline ends came to 20 bases. The CDR3 DNA reads as TGCAGTGCCTGGGGGACCGTCGACATGGCCTACGAGCAGTACTTC. Translated: CSAWGTVDMAYEQYF.

The chain couples TRBV12-3 or TRBV12-4 to TRBJ2-7; weak D call: TRBD2 (6 bases). The CDR3 runs 12 residues. V was shortened by 7 bases and J by 4 bases, with 11 bases between the two germline ends. The CDR3 spells CASKRASYEQYF. The CDR3 nucleotides read TGTGCCAGCAAGCGGGCTTCTTACGAGCAGTACTTC.

This chain connects TRBV5-5 to TRBJ2-3, with TRBD1 as a possible D gene (6 bases). Per germline, CDR1 SGHKS and CDR2 YYEKEE (reference sequence). The V end was cut by 0 bases, the J end by 0 bases, with 20 bases between. CDR3 size: 19 residues. CDR3 coding DNA: TGTGCCAGCAGCTTGGGGGTAAAACAGGGACCTCTTAGCACAGATACGCAGTATTTT. It encodes CASSLGVKQGPLSTDTQYF.

The gene calls are TRBV6-2 or TRBV6-3 and TRBJ1-5; D is perhaps TRBD1 (6 bases). CDR3 length: 15 residues. V lost 5 bases to trimming and J lost 5 bases, with 16 bases between them. Per the germline V gene, CDR1 is MNHEY and CDR2 is SVGEGT. The CDR3 is CASSRNSQGDQPQHF. DNA for the CDR3: TGTGCCAGCAGTAGGAATTCACAGGGTGATCAGCCCCAGCATTTT.

This clonotype was seen at least ten times. The V call is TRBV7-9, the J call TRBJ1-2; D might be TRBD1 (5 bases). V shed 1 base and J shed 4 bases, with 13 bases lying between them. This CDR3 is 15 amino acids long. Germline loops: CDR1 SEHNR, CDR2 FQNEAQ (reference sequence). The CDR3 protein is CASSLVGEWSYGYTF. The CDR3 DNA sequence: TGTGCCAGCAGCTTAGTAGGGGAATGGAGCTATGGCTACACCTTC.

This rearrangement joins TRBV7-2 to TRBJ1-4; no clear D gene. CDR1 and CDR2 (germline): SGHTA, FQGNSA. The V end was cut by 11 bases, the J end by 3 bases, with 16 bases between. The CDR3 contains 14 residues. The CDR3 is CAPAPTDSNEKLFF. The CDR3 region has the DNA TGTGCCCCCGCCCCAACGGACTCTAATGAAAAACTGTTTTTT. Full variable domain (rest looked up from reference TRBV7-2 and TRBJ1-4): GAGVSQSPSNKVTEKGKDVELRCDPISGHTALYWYRQSLGQGLEFLIYFQGNSAPDKSGLPSDRFSAERTGGSVSTLTIQRTQQEDSAVYLCAPAPTDSNEKLFFGSGTQLSVL.

V and J are TRBV6-2 or TRBV6-3 and TRBJ2-1; 11 positions agree with TRBD2. Losses at the gene ends were 7 bases for V and 10 bases for J; bases not matched to a gene: 9. Germline CDR1 is MNHEY and CDR2 is SVGEGT. This CDR3 contains 14 residues. CDR3 loop: CASTIAGGFIEQFF. CDR3 nucleotide sequence: TGTGCCAGCACCATAGCGGGGGGGTTCATCGAGCAGTTCTTC.

CDR3 amino acids: CASMLTSGGSQETQYF. In nucleotides, the CDR3 is TGTGCCAGCATGCTGACTAGCGGGGGATCACAAGAGACCCAGTACTTC. The gene calls are TRBV3-1 and TRBJ2-5, with 12 bases matching TRBD2. Germline V gives CDR1 LGHDT, CDR2 YNNKEL (reference sequence). The CDR3 runs to 16 residues. Unmatched junction bases numbered 8, after V lost 7 bases and J lost 2 bases.

As for this clonotype: At one end the junction does not follow the germline gene, possibly because of a read error. The chain employs TRBV3-1 and TRBJ1-2; D unclear. CDR1 is LGHDT, CDR2 YNNKEL, per germline (reference sequence). The CDR3 totals 13 residues. Here the CDR3 reads CTSSQEEGYGYTF. For the CDR3, the DNA is TGTACCAGCAGCCAAGAGGAGGGCTATGGCTACACCTTC.

The chain recombines TRBV2 with TRBJ1-2; tentative D call: TRBD1 (6 bases). This CDR3 region has 16 residues. Germline V gives CDR1 SNHLY, CDR2 FYNNEI. The V and J ends lost 0 bases and 4 bases respectively, with 15 bases between them. The CDR3 spells CASSEAYPGEAYGYTF. DNA of the CDR3: TGTGCCAGCAGTGAAGCCTACCCAGGGGAGGCCTATGGCTACACCTTC.

Many counts were recorded for this clonotype. The chain combines TRBV29-1 with TRBJ2-7; TRBD2 might be the D (5 bases). Trimming removed 4 bases at V and 3 bases at J, with 13 bases between. This CDR3 region has 13 residues. The germline CDR1 and CDR2 sequences are SQVTM and ANQGSEA. DNA for the CDR3: TGCAGCGTTGTACCCGGGGTAAGCTACGAGCAGTACTTC. Amino acid sequence: CSVVPGVSYEQYF.

This clonotype is medium-sized in the sample. The chain couples TRBV7-8 to TRBJ1-5, with TRBD1 as a possible D gene (6 bases). CDR1 and CDR2 (germline): SGHVS, FQNEAQ. The CDR3 loop spans 14 amino acids. V was cut by 6 bases and J by 3 bases, with 12 bases left in between. The CDR3 coding sequence is TGTGCCAGCAGGCAGACAGGAAACAATCAGCCCCAGCATTTT. Translated, it gives CASRQTGNNQPQHF.